The 24 T cell receptor beta chains in this list originate from one sample, sequenced in a study of blood T cell repertoires in COVID-19. Some clones are missing from TCRdb's copy, which holds only in-frame ones; the method was immunoSEQ multiplex PCR. This sample has hundreds of thousands of clones, with roughly 86% found just once. Sequencing was carried out using PBMCs or T cells enriched from blood (not recorded which). The receptors originated from a woman in her 30s who had recovered from COVID-19.

The V gene is TRBV29-1, the J gene TRBJ2-7, with a tentative D call TRBD1 (6 bases). V was cut by 5 bases and J by 4 bases, with 18 bases left in between. Germline CDR1 is SQVTM and CDR2 is ANQGSEA. The CDR3 consists of 14 residues. In DNA form, the CDR3 reads TGCAGCGTTAAATGGGACACTGGACCGTACGAGCAGTACTTC. Residues: CSVKWDTGPYEQYF.

The gene calls are TRBV27 and TRBJ1-1; weak D call: TRBD1 (6 bases). Germline CDR1 and CDR2: MNHEY and SMNVEV (reference sequence). V lost 6 bases and J 4 bases, leaving 12 bases between the germline ends. This CDR3 comprises 13 residues. The CDR3 sequence is CASSKDRVTEAFF. CDR3 nucleotides: TGTGCCAGCAGCAAGGACAGAGTCACTGAAGCTTTCTTT.

The table lists this clone with a few counts. This rearrangement joins TRBV10-2 to TRBJ2-2; TRBD1 matches 7 bases. This CDR3 region has 14 residues. Germline V CDR1 and CDR2: WSHSY, SAAADI. V lost 9 bases and J lost 2; bases outside the gene matches: 6. CDR3 in amino acids: CASRRDSNTGELFF. The CDR3 coding sequence is TGCGCCAGTCGCCGGGACAGTAACACCGGGGAGCTGTTTTTT.

The gene calls are TRBV24-1 and TRBJ1-2; 9 bases are shared with TRBD1. V lost 2 bases, J lost 6 bases, and 6 bases stayed unmatched. This CDR3 comprises 15 residues. CDR1 is KGHDR, CDR2 SFDVKD, per germline. The CDR3 loop reads CATSDSQGAFDGYTF. The DNA of the CDR3 is TGTGCCACCAGTGATTCACAGGGGGCGTTTGATGGCTACACCTTC.

The V gene is TRBV7-2, the J gene TRBJ1-5; weak D call: TRBD1 (6 bases). Trimming left V 1 base short and J 0 bases short, with 13 bases between. This CDR3 has 17 amino acids. CDR1 SGHTA and CDR2 FQGNSA come from the germline V gene. In nucleotides, the CDR3 is TGTGCCAGCAGCTTAGGTGGGGGCCCGTATAGCAATCAGCCCCAGCATTTT. This gives the protein CASSLGGGPYSNQPQHF.

The chain uses TRBV28 and TRBJ2-5; a weak D match, TRBD1 (6 bases). The CDR3 sequence is 13 residues long. Looked up from germline, CDR1 is MDHEN and CDR2 is SYDVKM. V lost 4 bases and J lost 2, with 8 bases in between. The CDR3, as DNA: TGTGCCAGCAGTTGGGACACGCAAGAGACCCAGTACTTC. Encoded protein: CASSWDTQETQYF.

The chain has TRBV28 and TRBJ2-1; a possible D gene is TRBD2 (6 bases). V was shortened by 8 bases and J by 0 bases, with 14 bases between the two germline ends. CDR1 MDHEN and CDR2 SYDVKM come from the germline V gene. The CDR3 totals 15 residues. CDR3 in amino acids: CASELADSSYNEQFF. DNA of the CDR3: TGTGCCAGCGAACTAGCTGATAGCTCCTACAATGAGCAGTTCTTC.

CDR3 amino acids: CASRWTGVFYGYTF. CDR3 sequence (DNA): TGTGCCAGTAGATGGACAGGGGTTTTCTATGGCTACACCTTC. The chain joins TRBV19 to TRBJ1-2; 9 bases agree with TRBD1. Per the germline V gene, CDR1 is LNHDA and CDR2 is SQIVND (reference sequence). The CDR3 runs 14 residues. Unmatched junction bases numbered 6, after V lost 6 bases and J lost 4 bases.

The chain couples TRBV12-3 or TRBV12-4 to TRBJ2-7, with D unresolved. V lost 2 bases and J lost 7, with 6 bases in between. The length of the CDR3 is 11 residues. The CDR3 DNA reads as TGTGCCAGCAGTTTACGACTTGAGCAGTACTTC. It codes for CASSLRLEQYF.

The chain recombines TRBV18 with TRBJ2-4, with a weak D call TRBD1 (5 bases). V dropped 3 bases and J dropped 6 bases, with 9 bases sitting between them. The CDR3 runs 13 residues. Germline assignment: CDR1 KGHSH and CDR2 LQKENI. The CDR3 DNA is TGTGCCAGCTCACCGGACATCAGAAACATTCAGTACTTC. As protein: CASSPDIRNIQYF.

V is TRBV18 and J is TRBJ1-2; TRBD1 agrees at 12 bases. The CDR3 is 15 residues long. Trimming at V came to 5 bases and at J to 4 bases, leaving 5 bases not matched to a gene. Germline V CDR1 and CDR2: KGHSH, LQKENI. The CDR3 region has the DNA TGTGCCAGCTCATCCGGGACAGGGGGCTTCTATGGCTACACCTTC. Its translation is CASSSGTGGFYGYTF.

The chain recombines TRBV28 with TRBJ1-5, with D possibly matching TRBD1 (6 bases). The CDR3 runs to 16 residues. Germline V CDR1 and CDR2: MDHEN, SYDVKM. V dropped 4 bases and J dropped 2 bases, with 15 bases sitting between them. CDR3 DNA sequence: TGTGCCAGCAGTTCCACAGGGACGGGTGGCAATCAGCCCCAGCATTTT. Amino acid sequence: CASSSTGTGGNQPQHF.

This chain joins TRBV4-1 and TRBJ2-4, with D hard to call. V lost 1 base, J lost 0 bases, and 10 bases lay in between. Germline CDR1 MGHRA, CDR2 YSYEKL. The CDR3 length is 16 residues. Here the CDR3 DNA reads TGCGCCAGCAGCCAAGGGAGAAATCTAGCCAAAAACATTCAGTACTTC. Residues: CASSQGRNLAKNIQYF.

This chain connects TRBV7-9 to TRBJ2-7; 8 nucleotides line up with TRBD1. The germline CDR1 and CDR2 sequences are SEHNR and FQNEAQ (reference sequence). CDR3 size: 14 residues. Unmatched junction bases numbered 2, after V lost 4 bases and J lost 0 bases. The CDR3 region is CASSWTGSSYEQYF. CDR3 DNA sequence: TGTGCCAGCAGCTGGACAGGGAGCTCCTACGAGCAGTACTTC.

The chain carries TRBV6-6 and TRBJ1-2, with 10 positions matching TRBD1. Germline V gene data show CDR1 as MNHNY and CDR2 as SVGAGI (reference sequence). V lost 5 bases, J lost 5 bases, and 11 bases stayed unmatched. The CDR3 totals 16 residues. CDR3 nucleotide sequence: TGTGCCAGCAGTCGACCCCTCGGGACAGGGGTTTATGGCTACACCTTC. Translated: CASSRPLGTGVYGYTF.

The chain uses TRBV6-4 and TRBJ2-2; D not resolved. CDR1 is MRHNA and CDR2 is SNTAGT in the germline V gene. This CDR3 is 14 amino acids long. V shed 2 bases and J shed 6 bases, with 10 bases lying between them. CDR3 sequence (DNA): TGTGCCAGCAGTGACGGTGCGTTCGCCGGGGAGCTGTTTTTT. Its translation is CASSDGAFAGELFF.

V gene TRBV2 combines with J gene TRBJ2-4, with 11 nucleotides matching TRBD1. The V and J ends lost 7 bases and 8 bases, in that order; junction bases with no gene match: 10. Germline assignment: CDR1 SNHLY and CDR2 FYNNEI. There are 15 residues in the CDR3. The CDR3 nucleotides are TGTGCCAGCAACCAATTAAGGGGACAGGGGGACATTCAGTACTTC. Amino acids: CASNQLRGQGDIQYF.

In DNA form, the CDR3 reads TGTGCCAGTAGTATAGTGGCCGGGAGCGGGAGTCAGCCCCAGCATTTT. This encodes CASSIVAGSGSQPQHF. The gene calls are TRBV19 and TRBJ1-5; D is unresolved. The CDR3 runs 16 residues. Trimming stripped 1 base from V and 6 bases from J, with 16 bases between. In germline, CDR1 is LNHDA, CDR2 SQIVND (reference sequence).

This chain links TRBV9 with TRBJ2-1; 9 bases are shared with TRBD2. The V gene's germline CDR1 is SGDLS and CDR2 YYNGEE. The CDR3 has 13 amino acids. V lost 0 bases to trimming and J lost 12 bases; unmatched junction nucleotides: 4. The CDR3 DNA follows: TGTGCCAGCAGCGTAGTGGGAGCGGGGGGGCAGTTCTTC. Translated: CASSVVGAGGQFF.

V is TRBV9 and J is TRBJ2-7; 7 positions match TRBD1. This CDR3 is built from 15 residues. With 3 bases clipped from V and 6 bases from J, the junction kept 12 bases outside the gene matches. CDR1 and CDR2 (germline): SGDLS, YYNGEE. This CDR3 reads CASSEGDSRRGEQYF. The DNA for the CDR3 is TGTGCCAGCAGCGAGGGGGACAGTCGACGTGGCGAGCAGTACTTC.

The rearrangement joins TRBV19 to TRBJ2-6, with D perhaps matching TRBD2 (6 bases). The CDR3 covers 18 residues. Germline V lookup: CDR1 LNHDA, CDR2 SQIVND (reference sequence). V lost 4 bases, J lost 1 base, and 17 bases lay in between. CDR3 region: CASSKGGRGESGANVLTF. The CDR3, as DNA: TGTGCCAGTAGTAAGGGAGGAAGAGGAGAATCTGGGGCCAACGTCCTGACTTTC.

This chain joins TRBV11-2 and TRBJ2-3; no clear D. From germline, CDR1 is SGHAT and CDR2 FQNNGV. The CDR3 loop spans 15 amino acids. Trimming shortened V by 1 base and J by 2 bases, and 10 bases separated the two germline ends. The CDR3 region is CASSLVDSSTDTQYF. DNA for the CDR3: TGTGCCAGCAGCTTAGTAGACTCCTCCACAGATACGCAGTATTTT. Full variable domain (rest looked up from reference TRBV11-2 and TRBJ2-3): EAGVAQSPRYKIIEKRQSVAFWCNPISGHATLYWYQQILGQGPKLLIQFQNNGVVDDSQLPKDRFSAERLKGVDSTLKIQPAKLEDSAVYLCASSLVDSSTDTQYFGPGTRLTVL.

V and J are TRBV10-3 and TRBJ1-4; the D is unclear. Trimming left V 6 bases short and J 0 bases short, with 5 bases between. The germline gives CDR1 ENHRY, CDR2 SYGVKD. The CDR3 runs 13 residues. The CDR3 region has the DNA TGTGCCATCAGACAAGCAACTAATGAAAAACTGTTTTTT. Translated: CAIRQATNEKLFF.

This clone has a handful of counts. The CDR3 loop reads CASSLAIGVDQPQHF. CDR3 in DNA: TGTGCCAGCAGCTTAGCGATAGGGGTTGATCAGCCCCAGCATTTT. The chain is built from TRBV7-9 and TRBJ1-5; a possible D gene is TRBD1 (5 bases). Deletions cut 0 bases from V and 5 bases from J, with 11 bases between. The CDR3 contains 15 residues. Per germline, CDR1 SEHNR and CDR2 FQNEAQ (reference sequence).